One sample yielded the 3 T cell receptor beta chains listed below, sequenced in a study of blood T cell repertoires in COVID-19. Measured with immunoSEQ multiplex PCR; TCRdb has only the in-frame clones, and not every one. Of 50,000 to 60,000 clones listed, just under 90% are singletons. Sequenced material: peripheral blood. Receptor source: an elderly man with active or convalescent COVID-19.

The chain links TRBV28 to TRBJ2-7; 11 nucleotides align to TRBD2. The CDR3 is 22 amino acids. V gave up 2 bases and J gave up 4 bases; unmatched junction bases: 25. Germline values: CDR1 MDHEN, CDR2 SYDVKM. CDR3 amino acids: CASSLTGGLRFSGRAEGYEQYF. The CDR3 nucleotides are TGTGCCAGCAGTTTAACAGGGGGTCTTCGGTTTAGCGGGAGGGCCGAAGGGTACGAGCAGTACTTC.

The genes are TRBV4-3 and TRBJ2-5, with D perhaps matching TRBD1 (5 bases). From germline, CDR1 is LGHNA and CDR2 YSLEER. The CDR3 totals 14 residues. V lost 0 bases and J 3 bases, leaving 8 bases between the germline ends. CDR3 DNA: TGCGCCAGCAGCCAAGATAGGACAAAAGAGACCCAGTACTTC. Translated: CASSQDRTKETQYF.

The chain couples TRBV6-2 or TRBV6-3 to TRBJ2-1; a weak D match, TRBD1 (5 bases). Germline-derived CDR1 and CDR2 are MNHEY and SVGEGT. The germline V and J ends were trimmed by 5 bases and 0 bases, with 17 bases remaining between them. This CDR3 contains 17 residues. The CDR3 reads CASSDRGPSSSYNEQFF. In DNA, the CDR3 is TGTGCCAGCAGTGACAGAGGACCCTCTAGCTCCTACAATGAGCAGTTCTTC.